This is a list of T cell receptor beta chains from one sample in a study of Ad26.COV2.S vaccination and SARS-CoV-2 variants. Using immunoSEQ multiplex PCR, the repertoire was profiled, and TCRdb retains in-frame clones only, with some absent. The sample consists of around 450,000 clones, roughly 87% of them appearing once. The sample in question was peripheral blood, obtained in a trial of Ad26.COV2.S vaccine versus placebo. Receptors originate from a person aged 18 to 59 who received the Ad26.COV2.S COVID-19 vaccine or a placebo. CDR3s include the opening cysteine and the closing phenylalanine or tryptophan. A D gene is named only where the DNA matches it firmly. Expanded clones are given a class, and other clones once, few, many or no size at all.

V	D	size	J	CDR3	DNA
TRBV10-3	TRBD1	-	TRBJ2-5	CAISGPGQGAETQYF	TGTGCCATCAGTGGACCGGGACAGGGGGCAGAGACCCAGTACTTC
TRBV25-1	-	-	TRBJ1-3	CASSEDLLSGNTIYF	TGTGCCAGCAGTGAAGACCTCCTCTCTGGAAACACCATATATTTT
TRBV6-5	TRBD2	-	TRBJ2-4	CASSTQGASGGPQYF	TGTGCCAGCAGTACCCAGGGGGCTAGCGGGGGTCCCCAGTACTTC
TRBV19	TRBD2	-	TRBJ2-1	CASSPGTSGRLEQFF	TGTGCCAGTAGTCCGGGGACTAGCGGGAGGTTAGAGCAGTTCTTC
TRBV28	-	-	TRBJ1-2	CASSFGGDGYTF	TGTGCCAGCAGTTTTGGGGGGGATGGCTACACCTTC
TRBV7-9	-	-	TRBJ1-1	CASSNDLGGHTEAFF	TGTGCCAGCAGCAACGACCTGGGGGGGCACACTGAAGCTTTCTTT
TRBV5-1	TRBD1	-	TRBJ2-7	CASSRTGIAYEQYF	TGCGCCAGCAGCAGGACAGGGATAGCCTACGAGCAGTACTTC
TRBV6-5	-	-	TRBJ2-1	CASSYLGHEQFF	TGTGCCAGCAGTTACCTAGGTCATGAGCAGTTCTTC
TRBV30	-	-	TRBJ1-5	CAWSYGFDQPQHF	TGTGCCTGGAGTTACGGGTTTGATCAGCCCCAGCATTTT
TRBV14	-	once	TRBJ1-1	CASSQRGNTEAFF	TGTGCCAGCAGCCAAAGGGGGAACACTGAAGCTTTCTTT
TRBV7-6	-	-	TRBJ1-4	CASSLDGTNEKLFF	TGTGCCAGCAGCTTGGACGGAACTAATGAAAAACTGTTTTTT
TRBV12-3/TRBV12-4	TRBD1	-	TRBJ2-5	CASERTGETQYF	TGTGCCAGTGAAAGGACAGGAGAGACCCAGTACTTC
TRBV4-3	TRBD2	-	TRBJ2-5	CASSQEVAIAGVETQYF	TGCGCCAGCAGCCAAGAGGTGGCAATAGCGGGAGTGGAGACCCAGTACTTC
TRBV30	TRBD1	-	TRBJ1-1	CAYGTGEAEAFF	TGTGCGTACGGGACAGGGGAAGCTGAAGCTTTCTTT
TRBV5-5	-	-	TRBJ1-3	CASSSTGVSGNTIYF	TGTGCCAGCAGCTCGACAGGAGTTTCTGGAAACACCATATATTTT
TRBV29-1	-	-	TRBJ1-4	CSVARQPNEKLFF	TGCAGCGTTGCCCGTCAACCTAATGAAAAACTGTTTTTT
TRBV9	-	-	TRBJ1-6	CASSVDFYNSPLHF	TGTGCCAGCAGCGTTGACTTCTATAATTCACCCCTCCACTTT
TRBV7-9	TRBD1	-	TRBJ1-4	CASSTRQGNEKLFF	TGTGCCAGCAGTACCCGACAGGGAAATGAAAAACTGTTTTTT
TRBV5-1	TRBD1	-	TRBJ2-2	CASSLGGTGGTGELFF	TGCGCCAGCAGCTTGGGCGGGACAGGGGGCACCGGGGAGCTGTTTTTT
TRBV6-5	TRBD2	-	TRBJ2-1	CASSYSGTSGNDEQFF	TGTGCCAGCAGTTACTCAGGGACTAGCGGGAACGATGAGCAGTTCTTC
TRBV28	-	-	TRBJ2-7	CASSFWDTSYEQYF	TGTGCCAGCAGTTTCTGGGACACCTCCTACGAGCAGTACTTC
TRBV6-2/TRBV6-3	-	-	TRBJ1-2	CASSFGSGTYTF	TGTGCCAGCAGTTTCGGATCAGGAACTTACACCTTC
TRBV11-2	TRBD1	few	TRBJ2-1	CASSLEGQGYNEQFF	TGTGCCAGCAGCTTAGAAGGACAGGGGTACAATGAGCAGTTCTTC
TRBV28	TRBD2	-	TRBJ2-5	CASRAGGRETQYF	TGTGCCAGCAGGGCGGGAGGGAGAGAGACCCAGTACTTC
TRBV29-1	TRBD2	-	TRBJ2-3	CSVETLISGRADTQYF	TGCAGCGTTGAGACCCTAATTAGCGGGAGGGCAGATACGCAGTATTTT
TRBV2	TRBD1	-	TRBJ1-2	CASKRTGGAYGYTF	TGTGCCAGCAAAAGGACAGGGGGAGCATATGGCTACACCTTC
TRBV7-9	TRBD2	-	TRBJ2-7	CASSLRVGTTGPYEQYF	TGTGCCAGCAGCTTAAGGGTAGGGACTACAGGTCCCTACGAGCAGTACTTC
TRBV5-6	-	-	TRBJ1-5	CASSFSPGNQPQHF	TGTGCCAGCAGCTTTTCCCCGGGGAATCAGCCCCAGCATTTT
TRBV5-1	-	-	TRBJ2-1	CASSLEEPGYSYNEQFF	TGCGCCAGCAGCTTGGAGGAGCCGGGGTACTCCTACAATGAGCAGTTCTTC
TRBV7-2	-	-	TRBJ2-2	CASSFYRTGELFF	TGTGCCAGCAGCTTTTACCGCACCGGGGAGCTGTTTTTT
TRBV19	-	-	TRBJ1-6	CASTYSPPGVSPLHF	TGTGCCAGTACCTATAGTCCACCCGGGGTTTCACCCCTCCACTTT
TRBV18	-	-	TRBJ1-1	CASSQGRIDDTEAFF	TGTGCCAGCTCACAGGGACGGATAGATGACACTGAAGCTTTCTTT
TRBV4-3	-	-	TRBJ1-4	CASSQDRAGGLGLFF	TGCGCCAGCAGCCAAGATAGAGCTGGGGGCTTAGGACTGTTTTTT
TRBV7-2	-	-	TRBJ2-1	CASSLGARQQFF	TGTGCCAGCAGCTTAGGTGCCCGCCAGCAGTTCTTC
TRBV28	TRBD2	-	TRBJ2-1	CASSQRTSGHNEQFF	TGTGCCAGCAGCCAGAGGACTAGCGGACACAATGAGCAGTTCTTC
TRBV20-1	-	once	TRBJ1-2	CSPGTNYGYTF	TGCAGCCCAGGGACCAACTATGGCTACACCTTC
TRBV5-1	-	-	TRBJ1-2	CASSTDFPGTYGYTF	TGCGCCAGCAGCACCGACTTTCCCGGGACCTATGGCTACACCTTC
TRBV28	TRBD1	-	TRBJ1-2	CASSLFAGTGAGGYTF	TGTGCCAGCAGTTTATTTGCCGGGACAGGGGCGGGTGGCTACACCTTC
TRBV28	-	-	TRBJ1-1	CASSLGGWVLNTEAFF	TGTGCCAGCAGTTTAGGGGGTTGGGTGTTAAACACTGAAGCTTTCTTT
TRBV6-6	TRBD1	-	TRBJ1-5	CASSYPGQGSNQPQHF	TGTGCCAGCAGTTACCCGGGACAGGGAAGCAATCAGCCCCAGCATTTT
TRBV2	TRBD1	-	TRBJ1-2	CASSEFGTGGGYTF	TGTGCCAGCAGTGAATTTGGGACAGGGGGTGGCTACACCTTC
TRBV28	TRBD1	-	TRBJ2-7	CASSWTGTDYEQYF	TGTGCCAGCAGTTGGACAGGGACCGATTACGAGCAGTACTTC
TRBV7-2	-	-	TRBJ1-2	CASSLGGVGGYTF	TGTGCCAGCAGCTTAGGTGGGGTGGGTGGCTACACCTTC
TRBV7-2	-	-	TRBJ2-6	CASSLDPSLGANVLTF	TGTGCCAGCAGCTTGGATCCTTCGCTAGGGGCCAACGTCCTGACTTTC
TRBV24-1	-	-	TRBJ2-3	CATSDTGQITDTQYF	TGTGCCACCAGTGACACCGGACAGATCACAGATACGCAGTATTTT
TRBV2	-	-	TRBJ1-5	CASSGRYNQPQHF	TGTGCCAGCAGTGGCAGGTACAATCAGCCCCAGCATTTT
TRBV7-8	-	-	TRBJ1-1	CASSTLGGDTEAFF	TGTGCCAGCAGCACACTGGGGGGGGACACTGAAGCTTTCTTT
TRBV6-1	TRBD1	-	TRBJ1-4	CASSEKTPGQANEKLFF	TGTGCCAGCAGTGAAAAAACCCCGGGACAGGCGAATGAAAAACTGTTTTTT